The clone carrying this T cell receptor beta chain came up a few times. Its antigen is undetermined. These data originate in a study of T cell responses to AZD1222 COVID-19 vaccine. Sequencing used immunoSEQ multiplex PCR; TCRdb keeps in-frame clones, though not all of them. This table holds about 110,000 clones, roughly 92% found once. V was trimmed by 0 bases and J by 3 bases, leaving 8 bases between them. The V gene's germline CDR1 is KGHSH and CDR2 LQKENI. The CDR3 sequence is 15 residues long. Whole-study results and caveats: Sampled repertoires all dated from after the peak T cell response. Spike-specific TCR breadth and depth went up after people got two AZD1222 doses. Baseline serology detected seropositivity in only six or seven AZD1222 recipients.

This chain uses TRBV18 with TRBJ2-2; the D call may be TRBD1 or TRBD2 (6 bases each). Source: peripheral blood, taken 28 days after the second AZD1222 dose. The receptor comes from an adult who received the AZD1222 COVID-19 vaccine. The CDR3 here is CASSPPGGYTGELFF. CDR3 nucleotides: TGTGCCAGCTCACCACCCGGGGGCTACACCGGGGAGCTGTTTTTT.